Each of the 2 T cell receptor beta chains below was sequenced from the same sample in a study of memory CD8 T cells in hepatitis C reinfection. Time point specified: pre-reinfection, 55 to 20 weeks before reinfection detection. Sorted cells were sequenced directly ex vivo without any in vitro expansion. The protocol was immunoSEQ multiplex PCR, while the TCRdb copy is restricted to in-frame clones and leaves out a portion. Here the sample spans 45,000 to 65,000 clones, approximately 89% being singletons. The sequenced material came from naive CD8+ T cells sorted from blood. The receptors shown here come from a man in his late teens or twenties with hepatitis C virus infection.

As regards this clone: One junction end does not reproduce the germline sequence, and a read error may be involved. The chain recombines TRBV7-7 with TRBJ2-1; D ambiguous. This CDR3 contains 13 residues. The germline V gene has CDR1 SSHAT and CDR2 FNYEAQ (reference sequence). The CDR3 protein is CASSHRLDNEQFF. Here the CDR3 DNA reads TGTGCTAGCAGCCACCGACTCGACAATGAGCAGTTCTTC. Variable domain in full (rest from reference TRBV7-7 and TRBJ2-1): GAGVSQSPRYKVTKRGQDVTLRCDPISSHATLYWYQQALGQGPEFLTYFNYEAQPDKSGLPSDRFSAERPEGSISTLTIQRTEQRDSAMYRCASSHRLDNEQFFGPGTRLTVL.

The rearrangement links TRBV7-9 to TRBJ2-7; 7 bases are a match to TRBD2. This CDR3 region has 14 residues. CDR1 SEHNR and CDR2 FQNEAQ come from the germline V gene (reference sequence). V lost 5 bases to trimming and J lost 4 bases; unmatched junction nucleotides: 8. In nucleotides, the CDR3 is TGTGCCAGCAGCCACCCCTTGCGGGAGTACGAGCAGTACTTC. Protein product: CASSHPLREYEQYF.